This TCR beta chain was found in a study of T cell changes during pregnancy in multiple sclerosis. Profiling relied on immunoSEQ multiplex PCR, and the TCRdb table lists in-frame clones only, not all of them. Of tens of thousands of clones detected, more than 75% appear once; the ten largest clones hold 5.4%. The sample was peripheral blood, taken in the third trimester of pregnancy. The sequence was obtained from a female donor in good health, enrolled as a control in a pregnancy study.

The CDR3 is CASASSTPRGQPQHF. The CDR3 DNA reads as TGTGCTAGTGCCAGCAGTACGCCCCGGGGTCAGCCCCAGCATTTT. The genes are TRBV12-5 and TRBJ1-5; D remains ambiguous. Germline-derived CDR1 and CDR2 are LGHNT and FRNRAP. The germline V and J ends were trimmed by 7 bases and 6 bases, with 19 bases remaining between them. The CDR3 loop spans 15 amino acids.